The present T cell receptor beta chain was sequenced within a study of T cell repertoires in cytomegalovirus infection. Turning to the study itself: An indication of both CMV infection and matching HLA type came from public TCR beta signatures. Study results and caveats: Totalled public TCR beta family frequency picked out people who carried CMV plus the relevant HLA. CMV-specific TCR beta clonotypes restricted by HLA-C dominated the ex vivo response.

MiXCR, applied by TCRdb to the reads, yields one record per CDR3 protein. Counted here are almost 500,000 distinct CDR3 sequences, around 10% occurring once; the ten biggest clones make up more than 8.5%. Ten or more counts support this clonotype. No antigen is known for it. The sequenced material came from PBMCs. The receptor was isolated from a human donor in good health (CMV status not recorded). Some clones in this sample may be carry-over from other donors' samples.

CDR3 protein: CASEAGYDEQYF. In nucleotides, the CDR3 is TGTGCCAGCGAGGCGGGGTACGACGAGCAGTACTTC. V usage is TRBV11-2 and J usage is TRBJ2-7; tentative D call: TRBD2 (6 bases). Germline lookup yields CDR1 SGHAT and CDR2 FQNNGV. Trimming left V 8 bases short and J 5 bases short, with 13 bases between. The CDR3 is 12 amino acids. The full variable domain, rest sourced from reference TRBV11-2 and TRBJ2-7, is EAGVAQSPRYKIIEKRQSVAFWCNPISGHATLYWYQQILGQGPKLLIQFQNNGVVDDSQLPKDRFSAERLKGVDSTLKIQPAKLEDSAVYLCASEAGYDEQYFGPGTRLTVT.